The next 29 T cell receptor beta chains were all read from a single sample in a study of T cells after yellow fever vaccination. MiXCR was run by TCRdb on the 5' RACE reads, yielding one entry per CDR3 protein. The sample consists of 95,000 to 150,000 distinct CDR3 sequences, almost 9% of them appearing once. Sequencing was performed on CD8+ T cells sorted from PBMCs, taken on the day of the yellow fever booster vaccination. These receptor sequences come from a man between 18 and 29 years old who received the YFV17D yellow fever vaccine.

The V gene is TRBV19, the J gene TRBJ2-2, with D tentatively TRBD1 (6 bases). This CDR3 contains 16 residues. V was shortened by 8 bases and J by 3 bases, with 19 bases between the two germline ends. Looked up from germline, CDR1 is LNHDA and CDR2 is SQIVND (reference sequence). Written as DNA, the CDR3 is TGTGCCAGTCTCTCACCGGACAGCGGTTACACCGGGGAGCTGTTTTTT. Its protein is CASLSPDSGYTGELFF.

This clonotype came up a few times. The rearrangement uses TRBV12-3 or TRBV12-4 and TRBJ2-7; tentatively, D is TRBD1 (6 bases). The CDR3 is 12 residues long. The V end was cut by 5 bases, the J end by 5 bases, with 10 bases between. Here the CDR3 DNA reads TGTGCCAGCAGTCCGGACAGCAACGAGCAGTACGTC. Residues: CASSPDSNEQYV.

This clonotype was counted between two and nine times. This rearrangement joins TRBV7-9 to TRBJ2-3; 13 nucleotides line up with TRBD2. Trimming removed 4 bases from V and 5 bases from J; junction bases left unmatched: 6. Germline-derived CDR1 and CDR2 are SEHNR and FQNEAQ (reference sequence). This CDR3 is built from 16 residues. Here the CDR3 reads CASSSGTSGAQDTQYF. As DNA, the CDR3 is TGTGCCAGCAGCTCCGGGACTAGCGGGGCCCAAGATACGCAGTATTTT.

The gene calls are TRBV24-1 and TRBJ2-1, with 9 bases that match TRBD2. The V segment lost 7 bases and the J segment 5 bases; nucleotides outside the gene matches: 2. The CDR3 consists of 13 residues. Per germline, CDR1 KGHDR and CDR2 SFDVKD. CDR3: CATRLAGNNEQFF. The CDR3 bases are TGTGCCACCAGGCTAGCGGGGAACAATGAGCAGTTCTTC.

The chain employs TRBV13 and TRBJ2-1; the D is unclear. The CDR3 length is 11 residues. The V gene lost 1 base and the J gene lost 10 bases, with 5 bases spanning the gap. Germline V gene sequence: CDR1 PRHDT, CDR2 FYEKMQ (reference sequence). CDR3: CASSLAREQFF. CDR3 nucleotide sequence: TGTGCCAGCAGCTTAGCAAGGGAGCAGTTCTTC.

This clonotype showed up just a few times. This rearrangement joins TRBV12-3 or TRBV12-4 to TRBJ2-5, with D hard to call. V was pared by 6 bases and J by 5 bases, with 7 bases between. The CDR3 is 11 residues long. The chain's CDR3 is CASSDGETQYF. CDR3 nucleotides: TGTGCCAGCAGCGATGGGGAGACCCAGTACTTC.

V and J are TRBV6-5 and TRBJ2-2; possible D gene TRBD2, 6 bases. CDR1 is MNHEY and CDR2 is SVGAGI in the germline V gene. This CDR3 region has 15 residues. Trimming took off 3 bases at V and 6 bases at J, with 14 bases between the two ends. CDR3 sequence: CASSYSGLPPGELFF. CDR3 DNA sequence: TGTGCCAGCAGTTATAGCGGACTTCCCCCCGGGGAGCTGTTTTTT.

The rearrangement joins TRBV6-5 to TRBJ2-3; tentative D call: TRBD2 (6 bases). CDR1 and CDR2 from the germline V gene are MNHEY and SVGAGI. The CDR3 loop spans 15 amino acids. V lost 6 bases, J lost 2 bases, and 15 bases lay in between. The CDR3: CASRGTGGTTDTQYF. CDR3 nucleotides: TGTGCCAGCAGGGGGACCGGGGGTACCACAGATACGCAGTATTTT.

Ten or more counts support this clonotype. The chain has TRBV20-1 and TRBJ2-2, with D possibly TRBD1 on 5 matching bases. The germline CDR1 and CDR2 sequences are DFQATT and SNEGSKA (reference sequence). Between the trimmed V and J ends, which lost 0 bases and 3 bases, there was a span of 8 bases. The CDR3 consists of 14 residues. The CDR3, as DNA: TGCAGTGCTAGAGATAAAGGGGACACCGGGGAGCTGTTTTTT. Residues: CSARDKGDTGELFF.

Only a few counts were recorded for this clonotype. CDR3 loop: CASSQEAWGNSPLHF. The CDR3 nucleotides are TGCGCCAGCAGCCAAGAGGCCTGGGGTAATTCACCCCTCCACTTT. V is TRBV4-1 and J is TRBJ1-6, with D unresolved. V lost 0 bases and J 6 bases, leaving 9 bases between the germline ends. The germline V gene has CDR1 MGHRA and CDR2 YSYEKL. The CDR3 runs 15 residues.

V and J are TRBV5-1 and TRBJ2-5; TRBD1 aligns across 9 bases. The V gene end was trimmed by 0 bases and the J gene end by 5 bases; junction bases not matched to a gene: 2. This CDR3 comprises 14 residues. The germline V gene has CDR1 SGHRS and CDR2 YFSETQ. The CDR3 loop is CASSLGDRVETQYF. CDR3 bases: TGCGCCAGCAGCTTGGGGGACAGGGTGGAGACCCAGTACTTC.

CDR3 DNA sequence: TGTGCCACCAGCAGAGATGGGGGTGGGCCCCAGCATTTT. Translation gives CATSRDGGGPQHF. The chain uses TRBV15 and TRBJ1-5, with D possibly matching TRBD1 (5 bases). CDR3 length: 13 residues. CDR1 and CDR2 (germline): LNHNV, YYDKDF (reference sequence). Deletions cut 0 bases from V and 9 bases from J, with 9 bases between.

The chain couples TRBV4-1 to TRBJ1-4; the match to TRBD1 covers 10 bases. Germline V gives CDR1 MGHRA, CDR2 YSYEKL. After removal of 5 bases from V and 8 bases from J, the junction contained 11 bases not matched to a gene. This CDR3 comprises 16 residues. CDR3 sequence reads: CASSKTGTGDWEKLFF. For the CDR3, the DNA is TGCGCCAGCAGCAAAACCGGGACAGGGGATTGGGAAAAACTGTTTTTT.

This clonotype was detected a few times. The J gene is TRBJ2-7, the V gene TRBV29-1; D not certain. Germline V lookup: CDR1 SQVTM, CDR2 ANQGSEA. The CDR3 is 14 amino acids. V dropped 4 bases and J dropped 2 bases, with 15 bases sitting between them. This CDR3 is CSVVPVNGTYEQYF. In DNA, the CDR3 is TGCAGCGTTGTTCCGGTAAACGGCACCTACGAGCAGTACTTC.

V gene TRBV27 combines with J gene TRBJ1-2, with 12 bases that match TRBD1. This CDR3 is built from 15 residues. Per the germline V gene, CDR1 is MNHEY and CDR2 is SMNVEV (reference sequence). V shed 5 bases and J 5 bases; nucleotides not matched to a gene: 6. This CDR3 is CASSPGQGAWYGYTF. The CDR3 DNA reads TGTGCCAGCAGTCCGGGACAGGGGGCTTGGTATGGCTACACCTTC.

This sequence joins TRBV7-9 and TRBJ2-2; 11 positions match TRBD1. This CDR3 is built from 18 residues. The V and J ends lost 5 bases and 5 bases, in that order; junction bases with no gene match: 13. The V gene's germline CDR1 is SEHNR and CDR2 FQNEAQ (reference sequence). In DNA, the CDR3 is TGTGCCAGCAGCCCCGCCCGAGGACAGGGGGCTGGGACCGGGGAGCTGTTTTTT. This encodes CASSPARGQGAGTGELFF.

This clonotype occurred many times. The gene calls are TRBV5-5 and TRBJ2-1, with D possibly matching TRBD2 (6 bases). This CDR3 is 15 amino acids long. Trimming cost V 5 bases and J 4 bases, with 16 bases left between them. CDR1 and CDR2 (germline): SGHKS, YYEKEE (reference sequence). The CDR3 DNA reads as TGTGCCAGCAGATTCACCGGGGGTCATTACAATGAGCAGTTCTTC. Its translation is CASRFTGGHYNEQFF.

Many counts were recorded for this clonotype. The CDR3 coding sequence is TGTGCCAGCAGGGAAAGAACAGGACTAGCCAAAAACATTCAGTACTTC. Its protein is CASRERTGLAKNIQYF. The chain is built from TRBV12-3 or TRBV12-4 and TRBJ2-4; the D call may be TRBD1 or TRBD2 (5 bases each). The CDR3 runs 16 residues. Trimming left V 6 bases short and J 0 bases short, with 15 bases between.

J is TRBJ2-4 and V is TRBV6-6, with no clear D. The CDR3 totals 14 residues. Looked up from germline, CDR1 is MNHNY and CDR2 is SVGAGI (reference sequence). V lost 6 bases to trimming and J lost 0 bases, with 9 bases between them. CDR3 DNA sequence: TGTGCCAGCAGCCTGCTTCAAGCCAAAAACATTCAGTACTTC. Encoded protein: CASSLLQAKNIQYF.

This clonotype has just a few counts. V is TRBV19 and J is TRBJ1-2, with D perhaps matching TRBD1 (5 bases). This CDR3 contains 12 residues. The V end lost 10 bases, the J end lost 8 bases, and 17 bases lay between the germline ends. Germline V gene data show CDR1 as LNHDA and CDR2 as SQIVND (reference sequence). The CDR3 sequence: CATTWGLRGYTF. DNA for the CDR3: TGTGCCACCACGTGGGGACTCCGAGGCTACACCTTC.

This clonotype was seen repeatedly, ten times or more. V and J are TRBV15 and TRBJ1-2; D possibly corresponds to TRBD1 (5 bases). The CDR3 totals 16 residues. CDR1 LNHNV and CDR2 YYDKDF come from the germline V gene (reference sequence). V was clipped by 4 bases and J by 3 bases, with 18 bases between them. CDR3 bases: TGTGCCACCAGCACCCCTAACGAGGGGTTGTACTATGGCTACACCTTC. Its translation: CATSTPNEGLYYGYTF.

This clonotype was detected a few times. The gene calls are TRBV20-1 and TRBJ2-3, with D tentatively TRBD2 (6 bases). Trimming cost V 0 bases and J 3 bases, with 16 bases left between them. CDR1 and CDR2 from the germline V gene are DFQATT and SNEGSKA (reference sequence). CDR3 length: 16 amino acids. The CDR3 sequence is CSAREIWRGGTDTQYF. The CDR3 region has the DNA TGCAGTGCTAGAGAGATCTGGCGGGGAGGAACAGATACGCAGTATTTT.

This clonotype was observed a few times. The rearrangement joins TRBV25-1 to TRBJ2-2, with D perhaps matching TRBD1 (7 bases). Looked up from germline, CDR1 is MGHDK and CDR2 is SYGVNS. V lost 2 bases to trimming and J lost 4 bases, with 11 bases between them. This CDR3 comprises 15 residues. This chain's CDR3 is CASSEPGGSTGELFF. As DNA, the CDR3 is TGTGCCAGCAGTGAACCAGGGGGGAGCACCGGGGAGCTGTTTTTT. The whole variable domain, filled in from reference TRBV25-1 and TRBJ2-2, reads EADIYQTPRYLVIGTGKKITLECSQTMGHDKMYWYQQDPGMELHLIHYSYGVNSTEKGDLSSESTVSRIRTEHFPLTLESARPSHTSQYLCASSEPGGSTGELFFGEGSRLTVL.

This clonotype showed up just a few times. A much larger clone sits a single nucleotide away, making a read error possible. V usage is TRBV7-9 and J usage is TRBJ2-7; the D is unclear. Germline V gene data show CDR1 as SEHNR and CDR2 as FQNEAQ (reference sequence). Trimming stripped 1 base from V and 2 bases from J, with 3 bases between. This CDR3 is 12 amino acids long. The CDR3 nucleotides read TGTGCCAGCAGCTTAGTGGCCTACGAGCAGTACTTC. Translated: CASSLVAYEQYF.

This clonotype was detected a few times. The V call is TRBV20-1, the J call TRBJ2-7, with 9 bases fitting TRBD1. Germline CDR1 is DFQATT and CDR2 is SNEGSKA (reference sequence). The trim removed 5 bases at V and 5 bases at J, leaving 10 bases unmatched. The CDR3 runs to 14 residues. CDR3 DNA: TGCAGTGCTCAAAAGGACAGGGGTTCCCACGAGCAGTACTTC. Protein sequence: CSAQKDRGSHEQYF.

In its sample, this clonotype was seen a few times. The chain uses TRBV6-2 or TRBV6-3 and TRBJ1-5; TRBD1 matches at 7 bases. V shed 3 bases and J 0 bases; nucleotides not matched to a gene: 11. Looked up from germline, CDR1 is MNHEY and CDR2 is SVGEGT. CDR3 length equals 18 residues. The CDR3: CASSYDGTASNSNQPQHF. CDR3 DNA: TGTGCCAGCAGTTATGACGGGACAGCATCGAATAGCAATCAGCCCCAGCATTTT.

This clonotype was seen a handful of times. This chain uses TRBV4-1 with TRBJ1-5; the match to TRBD1 covers 7 bases. The germline gives CDR1 MGHRA, CDR2 YSYEKL. The CDR3 is made up of 16 amino acids. The V segment lost 3 bases and the J segment 2 bases; nucleotides outside the gene matches: 7. The CDR3 bases are TGCGCCAGCAGCCAGGACCGACAGGGCGGCAATCAGCCCCAGCATTTT. Its translation is CASSQDRQGGNQPQHF.

This sequence joins TRBV6-5 and TRBJ2-3; D assignment may be TRBD1 or TRBD2 (5 bases each). Deletions cut 0 bases from V and 0 bases from J, with 10 bases between. The CDR3 contains 16 residues. The germline V gene encodes CDR1 MNHEY and CDR2 SVGAGI. The CDR3 loop reads CASSYSSWDSTDTQYF. The DNA of the CDR3 is TGTGCCAGCAGTTACTCGAGCTGGGACAGCACAGATACGCAGTATTTT.

This chain connects TRBV7-9 to TRBJ2-1; TRBD2 agrees at 8 bases. The CDR3 has 19 residues. Unmatched junction bases numbered 19, after V lost 5 bases and J lost 4 bases. Germline CDR1 is SEHNR and CDR2 is FQNEAQ (reference sequence). CDR3 DNA sequence: TGTGCCAGCAGCCGCCCCGGGAGGGTGGCCCGCTATGGATACAATGAGCAGTTCTTC. This sequence encodes CASSRPGRVARYGYNEQFF.